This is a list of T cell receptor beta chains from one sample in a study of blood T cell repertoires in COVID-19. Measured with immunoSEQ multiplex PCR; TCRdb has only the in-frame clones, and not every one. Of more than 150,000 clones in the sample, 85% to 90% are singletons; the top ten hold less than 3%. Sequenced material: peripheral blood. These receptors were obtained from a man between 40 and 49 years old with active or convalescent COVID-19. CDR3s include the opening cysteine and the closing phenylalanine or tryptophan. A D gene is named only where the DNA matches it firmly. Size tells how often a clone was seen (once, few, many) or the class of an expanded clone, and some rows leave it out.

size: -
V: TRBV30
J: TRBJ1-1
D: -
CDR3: CAWTGQPNTEAFF
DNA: TGTGCCTGGACCGGACAGCCGAACACTGAAGCTTTCTTT

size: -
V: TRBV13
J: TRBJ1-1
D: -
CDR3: CASSWMRTEAFF
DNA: TGTGCCAGCAGCTGGATGAGGACTGAAGCTTTCTTT

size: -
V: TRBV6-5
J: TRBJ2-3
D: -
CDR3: CASSYGPTDTQYF
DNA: TGTGCCAGCAGTTATGGGCCCACAGATACGCAGTATTTT

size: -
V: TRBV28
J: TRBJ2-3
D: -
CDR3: CASSGADTDTQYF
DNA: TGTGCCAGCAGTGGGGCGGACACAGATACGCAGTATTTT

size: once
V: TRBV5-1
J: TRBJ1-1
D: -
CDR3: CASSPIRGGTEAFF
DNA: TGCGCCAGCTCTCCCATTAGGGGAGGTACTGAAGCTTTCTTT

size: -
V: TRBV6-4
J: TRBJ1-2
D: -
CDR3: CASSETGSQYTF
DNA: TGTGCCAGCAGTGAAACAGGGAGTCAGTACACCTTC

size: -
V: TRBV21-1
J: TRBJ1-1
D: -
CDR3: CASSPRDRGVNTEAFF
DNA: TGTGCCAGCAGCCCGCGGGACCGAGGAGTGAACACTGAAGCTTTCTTT

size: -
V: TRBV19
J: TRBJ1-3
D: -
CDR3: CASSWGQLSSGNTIYF
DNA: TGTGCCAGTAGTTGGGGCCAGCTGAGCTCTGGAAACACCATATATTTT

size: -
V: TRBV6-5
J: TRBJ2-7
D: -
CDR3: CASSLERGSNYEQYF
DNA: TGTGCCAGCAGTTTAGAGCGTGGGTCCAACTACGAGCAGTACTTC

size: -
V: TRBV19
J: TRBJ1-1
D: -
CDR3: CASSWGQLNTEAFF
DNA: TGTGCCAGTAGTTGGGGACAATTGAACACTGAAGCTTTCTTT

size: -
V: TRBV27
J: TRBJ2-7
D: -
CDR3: CASSPGTEQYF
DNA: TGTGCCAGCAGTCCGGGAACCGAGCAGTACTTC

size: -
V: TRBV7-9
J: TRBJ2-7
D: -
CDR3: CASSLGGALVDEQYF
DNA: TGTGCCAGCAGCTTAGGTGGGGCTCTGGTAGACGAGCAGTACTTC

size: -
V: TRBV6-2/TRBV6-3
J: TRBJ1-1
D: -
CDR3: CASSPSFGRTEAFF
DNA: TGTGCCAGCAGCCCCTCCTTCGGGAGGACTGAAGCTTTCTTT

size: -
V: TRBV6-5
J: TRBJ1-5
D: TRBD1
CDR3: CASDDRARNQPQHF
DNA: TGTGCCAGCGATGACAGGGCTCGCAATCAGCCCCAGCATTTT

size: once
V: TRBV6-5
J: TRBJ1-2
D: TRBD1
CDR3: CASSTGPYGYTF
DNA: TGTGCCAGCTCGACAGGGCCCTATGGCTACACCTTC

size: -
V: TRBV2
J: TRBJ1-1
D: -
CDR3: CASSPRRANTEAFF
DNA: TGTGCCAGCAGCCCGCGGAGGGCGAACACTGAAGCTTTCTTT

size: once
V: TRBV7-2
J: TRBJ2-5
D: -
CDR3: CASSSGYAWETQYF
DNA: TGTGCCAGCAGCTCAGGTTATGCGTGGGAGACCCAGTACTTC

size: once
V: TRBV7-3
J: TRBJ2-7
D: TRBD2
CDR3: CASSLSVLAGVSYEQYF
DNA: TGTGCCAGCAGCTTAAGCGTTCTAGCGGGGGTTTCCTACGAGCAGTACTTC

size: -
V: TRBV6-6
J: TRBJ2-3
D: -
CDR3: CASSSPPGRADTQYF
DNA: TGTGCCAGCAGTTCACCCCCAGGTAGAGCAGATACGCAGTATTTT

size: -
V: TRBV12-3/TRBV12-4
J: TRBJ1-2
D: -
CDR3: CASSLGAGNGYTF
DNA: TGTGCCAGCAGTTTAGGCGCAGGGAACGGCTACACCTTC

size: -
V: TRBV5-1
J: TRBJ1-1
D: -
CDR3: CASSSTTENTEAFF
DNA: TGCGCCAGCAGCTCGACGACAGAGAACACTGAAGCTTTCTTT

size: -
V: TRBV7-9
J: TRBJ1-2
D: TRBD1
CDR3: CASSAIVRQGANYGYTF
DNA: TGTGCCAGCAGCGCAATCGTTCGACAGGGGGCGAACTATGGCTACACCTTC

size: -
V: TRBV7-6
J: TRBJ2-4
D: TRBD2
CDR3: CASSPFIGGADKNIQYF
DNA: TGTGCCAGCAGCCCCTTCATCGGGGGGGCGGACAAAAACATTCAGTACTTC

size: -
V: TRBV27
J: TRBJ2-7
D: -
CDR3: CASSLSGPGHEQYF
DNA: TGTGCCAGCAGTTTATCGGGTCCTGGGCACGAGCAGTACTTC

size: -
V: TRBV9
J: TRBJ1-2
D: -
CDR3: CASSVAGGAYGYTF
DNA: TGTGCCAGCAGCGTAGCGGGGGGGGCCTATGGCTACACCTTC

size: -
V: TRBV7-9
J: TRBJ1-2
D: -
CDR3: CASSPRERGEDYGYTF
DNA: TGTGCCAGCAGCCCACGGGAGAGGGGAGAAGACTATGGCTACACCTTC

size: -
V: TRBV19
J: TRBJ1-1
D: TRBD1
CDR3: CASSSRTGDYTEAFF
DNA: TGTGCCAGTAGCTCCCGAACAGGGGACTACACTGAAGCTTTCTTT

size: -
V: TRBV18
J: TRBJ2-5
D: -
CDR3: CASSPPGRPRETQYF
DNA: TGTGCCAGCTCACCACCGGGGCGGCCGAGGGAGACCCAGTACTTC

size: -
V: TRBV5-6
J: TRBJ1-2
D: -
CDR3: CASNLQPRGGYTF
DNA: TGTGCCAGCAACCTCCAGCCTAGGGGTGGCTACACCTTC

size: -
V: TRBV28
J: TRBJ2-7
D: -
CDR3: CASSFLRSGVSFYEQYF
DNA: TGTGCCAGCAGTTTTTTGCGATCCGGGGTTTCTTTTTACGAGCAGTACTTC